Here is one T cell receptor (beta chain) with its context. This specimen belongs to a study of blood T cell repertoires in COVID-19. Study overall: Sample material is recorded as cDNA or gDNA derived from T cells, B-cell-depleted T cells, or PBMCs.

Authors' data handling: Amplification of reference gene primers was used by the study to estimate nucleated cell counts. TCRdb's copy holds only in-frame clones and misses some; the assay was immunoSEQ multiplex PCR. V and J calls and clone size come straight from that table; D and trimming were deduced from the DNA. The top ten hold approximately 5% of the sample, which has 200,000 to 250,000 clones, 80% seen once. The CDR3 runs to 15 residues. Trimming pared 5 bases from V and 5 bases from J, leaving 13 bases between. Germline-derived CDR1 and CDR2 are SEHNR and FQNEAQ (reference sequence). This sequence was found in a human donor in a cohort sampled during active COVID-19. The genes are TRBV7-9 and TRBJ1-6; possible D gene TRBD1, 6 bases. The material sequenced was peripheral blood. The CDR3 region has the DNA TGTGCCAGCAGCATACCCGGACAGAATAATTCACCCCTCCACTTT. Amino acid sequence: CASSIPGQNNSPLHF. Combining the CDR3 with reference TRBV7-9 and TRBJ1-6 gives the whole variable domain DTGVSQNPRHKITKRGQNVTFRCDPISEHNRLYWYRQTLGQGPEFLTYFQNEAQLEKSRLLSDRFSAERPKGSFSTLEIQRTEQGDSAMYLCASSIPGQNNSPLHFGNGTRLTVT.